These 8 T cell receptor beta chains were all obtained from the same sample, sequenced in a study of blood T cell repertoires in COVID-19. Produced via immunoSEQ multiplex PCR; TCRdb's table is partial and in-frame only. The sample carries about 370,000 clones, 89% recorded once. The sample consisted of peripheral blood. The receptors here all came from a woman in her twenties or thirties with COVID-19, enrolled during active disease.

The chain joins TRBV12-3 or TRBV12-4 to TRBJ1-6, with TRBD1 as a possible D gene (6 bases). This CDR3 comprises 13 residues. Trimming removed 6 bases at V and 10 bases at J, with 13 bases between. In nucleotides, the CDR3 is TGTGCCAGCAGCCCCGCGGGGGCGTCACCCCTCCACTTT. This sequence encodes CASSPAGASPLHF.

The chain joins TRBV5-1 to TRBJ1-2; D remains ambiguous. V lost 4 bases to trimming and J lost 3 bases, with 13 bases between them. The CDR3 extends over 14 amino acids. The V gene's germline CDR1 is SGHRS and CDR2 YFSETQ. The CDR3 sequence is CASSEDSGYYGYTF. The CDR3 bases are TGCGCCAGCAGCGAGGATTCGGGTTACTATGGCTACACCTTC.

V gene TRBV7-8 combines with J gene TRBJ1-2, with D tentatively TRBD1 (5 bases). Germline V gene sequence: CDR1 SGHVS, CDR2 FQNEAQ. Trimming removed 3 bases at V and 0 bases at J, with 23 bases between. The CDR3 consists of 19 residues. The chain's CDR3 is CASSFRTPYVEGPNYGYTF. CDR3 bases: TGTGCCAGCAGCTTCAGGACTCCTTATGTGGAGGGGCCTAACTATGGCTACACCTTC.

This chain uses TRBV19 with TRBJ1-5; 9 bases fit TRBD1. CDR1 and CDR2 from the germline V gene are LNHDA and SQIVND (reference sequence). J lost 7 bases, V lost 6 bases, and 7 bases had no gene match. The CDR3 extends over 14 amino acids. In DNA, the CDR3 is TGTGCCAGTAGAATGGACAGGGGTGGCCAGCCCCAGCATTTT. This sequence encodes CASRMDRGGQPQHF. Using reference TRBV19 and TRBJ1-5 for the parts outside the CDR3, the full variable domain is DGGITQSPKYLFRKEGQNVTLSCEQNLNHDAMYWYRQDPGQGLRLIYYSQIVNDFQKGDIAEGYSVSREKKESFPLTVTSAQKNPTAFYLCASRMDRGGQPQHFGDGTRLSIL.

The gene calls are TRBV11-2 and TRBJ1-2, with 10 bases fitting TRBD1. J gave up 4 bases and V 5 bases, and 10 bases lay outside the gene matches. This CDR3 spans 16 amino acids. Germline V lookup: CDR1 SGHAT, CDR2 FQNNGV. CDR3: CASSAGPGTGVYGYTF. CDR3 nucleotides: TGTGCCAGCAGCGCGGGTCCCGGGACAGGGGTCTATGGCTACACCTTC. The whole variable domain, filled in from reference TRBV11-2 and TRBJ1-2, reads EAGVAQSPRYKIIEKRQSVAFWCNPISGHATLYWYQQILGQGPKLLIQFQNNGVVDDSQLPKDRFSAERLKGVDSTLKIQPAKLEDSAVYLCASSAGPGTGVYGYTFGSGTRLTVV.

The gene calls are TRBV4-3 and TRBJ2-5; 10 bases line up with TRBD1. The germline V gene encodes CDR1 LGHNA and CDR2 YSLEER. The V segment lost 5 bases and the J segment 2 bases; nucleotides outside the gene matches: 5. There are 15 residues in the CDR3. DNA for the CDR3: TGCGCCAGCAGCTTCGGGACAGGGGAACAAGAGACCCAGTACTTC. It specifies CASSFGTGEQETQYF.

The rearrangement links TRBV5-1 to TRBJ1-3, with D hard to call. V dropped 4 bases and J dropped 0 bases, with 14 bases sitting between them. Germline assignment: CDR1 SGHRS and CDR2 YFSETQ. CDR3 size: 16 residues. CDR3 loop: CASSPGGLLSGNTIYF. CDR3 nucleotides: TGCGCCAGCAGCCCCGGTGGACTGCTCTCTGGAAACACCATATATTTT.

CDR3 in DNA: TGCGCCAGCAGCCAAGAAGTGGCTTCCAGGGGCTATGGCTACACCTTC. Its protein product is CASSQEVASRGYGYTF. The chain recombines TRBV4-3 with TRBJ1-2; perhaps TRBD1 as D (6 bases). The CDR3 has 16 residues. The V gene's germline CDR1 is LGHNA and CDR2 YSLEER. V lost 0 bases and J lost 4, with 15 bases in between.